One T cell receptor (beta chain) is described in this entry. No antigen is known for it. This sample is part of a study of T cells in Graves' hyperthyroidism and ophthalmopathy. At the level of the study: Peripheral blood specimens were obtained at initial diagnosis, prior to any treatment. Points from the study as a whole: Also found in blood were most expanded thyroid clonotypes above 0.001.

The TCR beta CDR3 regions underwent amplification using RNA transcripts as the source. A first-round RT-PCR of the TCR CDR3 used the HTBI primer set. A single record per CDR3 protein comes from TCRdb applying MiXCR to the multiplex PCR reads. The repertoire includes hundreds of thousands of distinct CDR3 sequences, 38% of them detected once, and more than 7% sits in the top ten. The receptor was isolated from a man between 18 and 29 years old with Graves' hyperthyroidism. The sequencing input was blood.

The CDR3 loop is CASSLGLGDGYTF. CDR3 nucleotides: TGTGCCAGCAGTTTGGGTCTGGGAGATGGCTACACCTTC. This chain joins TRBV2 and TRBJ1-2; D unresolved. This CDR3 comprises 13 residues. V lost 5 bases and J 6 bases, leaving 13 bases between the germline ends. Germline V CDR1 and CDR2: SNHLY, FYNNEI.